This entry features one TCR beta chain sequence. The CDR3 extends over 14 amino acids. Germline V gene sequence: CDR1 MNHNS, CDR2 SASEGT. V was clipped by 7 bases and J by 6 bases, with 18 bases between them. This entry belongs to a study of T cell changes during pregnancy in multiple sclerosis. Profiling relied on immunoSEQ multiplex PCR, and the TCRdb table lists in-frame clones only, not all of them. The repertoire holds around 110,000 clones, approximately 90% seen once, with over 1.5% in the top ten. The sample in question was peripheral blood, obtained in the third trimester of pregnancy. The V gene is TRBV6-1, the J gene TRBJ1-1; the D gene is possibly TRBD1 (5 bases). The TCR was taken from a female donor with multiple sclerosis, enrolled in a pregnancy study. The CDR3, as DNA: TGTGCCAGCATCCCCCCCGGGGGGAAAGCTGAAGCTTTCTTT. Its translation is CASIPPGGKAEAFF.